Below, one T cell receptor (beta chain) is given with its context. Its antigen is unknown. The record originates from a study of T cells expressing NK-cell markers (dated by TCRdb to 2020 to 2021). A note on the overall study: Three sorted T-cell subsets (CD3+CD56+NKG2C+, CD3+CD56+NKG2C- and CD3+CD56-NKG2C+) from roughly eight donors had their TCR beta-chain repertoires profiled. Randomly selected healthy volunteers, three men and five women, were used as the eight sequenced donors. Among the eight sequenced donors, only one was HCMV-seronegative, while the other seven were HCMV-seropositive. Illumina HiSeq 2000/2500, MiSeq or NextSeq was used to sequence libraries as 2 x 150 bp reads.

Overall results and qualifications from the work: Those dominant clonotypes were again the most abundant among CD3+CD56-NKG2C+ cells in a handful of donors, at roughly 25-65%. In six donors, the dominant CD3+CD56+NKG2C+ clonotypes were among the top 10 CD8+ clonotypes and accounted for about 1.0-7.0% of CD8+ T cells. It remained unclear whether the expanded NKG2C-expressing T cell clones were specific for HCMV antigens.

Sequenced on an Illumina HiSeq 2000. 5'RACE template switching, by which a universal primer site and unique molecular identifiers were added, was used to make TCR beta cDNA libraries. cDNA synthesis was primed from the TCR beta constant segment, followed by two successive PCR amplification steps. The original methods were these. MIGEC handled demultiplexing of the reads and grouping by UMI, while MiTCR was used to assemble and quantify clonotypes. To remove erroneous sequences, TCR cDNA sequences were retained only when supported by two or more reads. The tcR package was used for downstream repertoire analysis, and clonotypes were matched between fractions using CDR3 nucleotide sequence together with V segment. VDJmatch was used to annotate antigen specificity against VDJdb, with one amino acid substitution allowed in CDR3. Based on TCRdb reprocessing of the reads, there is one entry per CDR3 protein sequence, and DNA is missing. TCRdb, rather than the study authors, made the V and J calls. The data table for this sample lists some 300,000 distinct CDR3 sequences. Around 0.42% of the sample lies in the top ten.

The CDR3 sequence holds 20 residues, the cysteine and phenylalanine included. DNA is not on record. The germline V gene encodes CDR1 ENHRY and CDR2 SYGVKD. To determine HCMV serostatus, a commercial ELISA kit was used to detect HCMV-specific IgG in serum. Peripheral blood mononuclear cells were isolated from blood by Ficoll density gradient centrifugation. The sequenced material came from blood T cells: a sorted CD56 or NKG2C T cell subset, CD4+ or CD8+ T cells, or bulk PBMC T cells (not recorded which). The TCR was taken from a young man in good health. Donor details come from another sample of the same person, matched by shared clones. This receptor chain uses TRBV10-3 and TRBJ2-1; the TRBD2 assignment by TCRdb is unverifiable without DNA. The CDR3 has the sequence CAISVTLAGEVVSSYNEQFF.